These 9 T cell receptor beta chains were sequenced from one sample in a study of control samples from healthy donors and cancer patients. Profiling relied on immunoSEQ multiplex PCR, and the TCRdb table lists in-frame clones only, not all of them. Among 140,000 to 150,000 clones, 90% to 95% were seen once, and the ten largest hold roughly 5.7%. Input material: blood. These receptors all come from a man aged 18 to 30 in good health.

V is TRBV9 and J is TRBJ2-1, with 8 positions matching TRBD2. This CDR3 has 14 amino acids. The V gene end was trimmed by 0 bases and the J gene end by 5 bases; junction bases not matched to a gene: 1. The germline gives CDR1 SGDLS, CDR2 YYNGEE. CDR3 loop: CASSVAGGDNEQFF. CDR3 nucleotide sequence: TGTGCCAGCAGCGTAGCGGGAGGGGACAATGAGCAGTTCTTC.

This CDR3 reads CASSVGGRQGEQYF. CDR3 sequence (DNA): TGTGCCAGCAGCGTAGGGGGACGCCAGGGCGAGCAGTACTTC. The chain couples TRBV9 to TRBJ2-7; D is tentatively TRBD1 or TRBD2 (5 bases each). Per the germline V gene, CDR1 is SGDLS and CDR2 is YYNGEE. Deletions cut 0 bases from V and 6 bases from J, with 13 bases between. This CDR3 comprises 14 residues.

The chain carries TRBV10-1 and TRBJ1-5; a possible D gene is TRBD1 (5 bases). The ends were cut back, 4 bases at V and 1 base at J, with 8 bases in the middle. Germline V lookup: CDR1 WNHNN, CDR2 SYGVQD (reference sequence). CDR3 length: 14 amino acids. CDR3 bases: TGCGCCAGCAGTGCAGGACACAGCAATCAGCCCCAGCATTTT. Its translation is CASSAGHSNQPQHF.

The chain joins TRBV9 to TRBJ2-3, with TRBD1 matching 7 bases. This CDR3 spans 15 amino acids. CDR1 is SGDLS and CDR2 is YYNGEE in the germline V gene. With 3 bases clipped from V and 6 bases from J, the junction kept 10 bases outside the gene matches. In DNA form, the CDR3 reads TGTGCCAGCAGCGACGGGACAGCAGATAGGGATACGCAGTATTTT. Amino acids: CASSDGTADRDTQYF.

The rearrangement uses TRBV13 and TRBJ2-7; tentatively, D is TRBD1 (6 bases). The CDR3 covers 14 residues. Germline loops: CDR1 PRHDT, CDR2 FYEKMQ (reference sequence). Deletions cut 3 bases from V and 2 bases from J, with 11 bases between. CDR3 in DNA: TGTGCCAGCAGCTTCGGGACAAAGACCTACGAGCAGTACTTC. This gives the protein CASSFGTKTYEQYF.

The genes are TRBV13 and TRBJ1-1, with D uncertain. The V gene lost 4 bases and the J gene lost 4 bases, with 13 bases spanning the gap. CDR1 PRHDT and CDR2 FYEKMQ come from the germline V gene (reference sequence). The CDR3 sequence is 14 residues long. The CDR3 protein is CASSSSGSPTEAFF. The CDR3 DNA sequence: TGTGCCAGCAGCTCCTCCGGATCGCCCACTGAAGCTTTCTTT.

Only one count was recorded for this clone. CDR3 protein: CASSPELYSPLHF. The DNA for the CDR3 is TGTGCCAGCAGCCCAGAACTATATTCACCCCTCCACTTT. This chain uses TRBV9 with TRBJ1-6; the D is unclear. The CDR3 spans 13 residues. CDR1 is SGDLS and CDR2 is YYNGEE in the germline V gene. Between the trimmed V and J ends, which lost 4 bases and 8 bases, there was a span of 10 bases.

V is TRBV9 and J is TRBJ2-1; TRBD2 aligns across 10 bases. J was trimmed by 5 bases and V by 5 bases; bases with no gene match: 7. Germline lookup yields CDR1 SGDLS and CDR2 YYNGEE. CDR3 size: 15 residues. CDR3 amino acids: CASSDGLAVHNEQFF. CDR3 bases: TGTGCCAGCAGTGACGGACTAGCGGTGCACAATGAGCAGTTCTTC.

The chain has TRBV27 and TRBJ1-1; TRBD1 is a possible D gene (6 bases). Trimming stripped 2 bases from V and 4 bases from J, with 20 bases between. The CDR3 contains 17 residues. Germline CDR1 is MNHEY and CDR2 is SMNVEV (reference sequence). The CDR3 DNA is TGTGCCAGCAGTTTAGCCTACGAGACAGGATTTTCCACTGAAGCTTTCTTT. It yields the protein CASSLAYETGFSTEAFF.